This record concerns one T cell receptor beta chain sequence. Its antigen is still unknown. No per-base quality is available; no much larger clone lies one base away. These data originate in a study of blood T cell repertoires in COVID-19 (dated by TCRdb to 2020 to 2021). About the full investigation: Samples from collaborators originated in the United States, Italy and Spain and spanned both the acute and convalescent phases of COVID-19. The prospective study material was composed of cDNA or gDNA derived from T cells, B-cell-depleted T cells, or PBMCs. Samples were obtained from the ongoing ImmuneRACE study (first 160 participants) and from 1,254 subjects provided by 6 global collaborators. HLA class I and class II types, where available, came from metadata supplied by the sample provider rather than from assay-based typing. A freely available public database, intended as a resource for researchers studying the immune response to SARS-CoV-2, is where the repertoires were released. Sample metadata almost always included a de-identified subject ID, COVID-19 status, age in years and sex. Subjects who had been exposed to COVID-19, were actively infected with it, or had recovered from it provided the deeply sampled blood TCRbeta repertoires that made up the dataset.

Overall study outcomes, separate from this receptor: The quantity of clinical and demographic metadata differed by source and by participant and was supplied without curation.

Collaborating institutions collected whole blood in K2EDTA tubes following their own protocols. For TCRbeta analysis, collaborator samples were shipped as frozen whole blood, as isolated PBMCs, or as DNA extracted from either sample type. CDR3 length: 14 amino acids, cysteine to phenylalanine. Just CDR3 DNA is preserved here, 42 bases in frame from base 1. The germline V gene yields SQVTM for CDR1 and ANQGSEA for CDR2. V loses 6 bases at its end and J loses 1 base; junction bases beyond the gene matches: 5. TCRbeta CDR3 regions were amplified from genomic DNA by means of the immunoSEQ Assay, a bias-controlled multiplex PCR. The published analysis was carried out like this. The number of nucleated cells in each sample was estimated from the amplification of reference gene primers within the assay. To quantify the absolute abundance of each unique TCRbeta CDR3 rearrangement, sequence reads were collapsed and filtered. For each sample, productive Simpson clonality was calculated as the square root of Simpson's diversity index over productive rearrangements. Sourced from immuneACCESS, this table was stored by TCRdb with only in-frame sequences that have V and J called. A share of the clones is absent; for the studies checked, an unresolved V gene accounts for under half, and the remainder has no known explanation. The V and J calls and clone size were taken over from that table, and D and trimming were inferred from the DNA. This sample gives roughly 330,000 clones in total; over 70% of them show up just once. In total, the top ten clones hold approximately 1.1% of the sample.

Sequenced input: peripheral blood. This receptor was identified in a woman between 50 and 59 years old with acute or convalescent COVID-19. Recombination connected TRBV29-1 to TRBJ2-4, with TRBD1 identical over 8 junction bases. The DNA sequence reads TGCAGCGTCGGACAGGGTGTTGCCAAAAACATTCAGTACTTC. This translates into CSVGQGVAKNIQYF.